This T cell receptor beta chain comes out of a study of T-cell reconstitution after alpha-beta-depleted transplantation in children (dated by TCRdb to about 2016). Regarding the complete study: T-cell immune reconstitution after TCRalphabeta/CD19-depleted allogeneic hematopoietic cell transplantation in children was quantitatively tracked in the study by means of TCR repertoire profiling.

As to this clonotype: This clone's antigen is unknown. Base qualities are not at hand, and no much larger clone is one base apart.

The treatment or condition label, as the study defines it: allogeneic hematopoietic cell transplantation with graft depleted of TCRalphabeta T cells and CD19 B cells. The children who served as transplant recipients had been given grafts of TCRalphabeta/CD19-depleted allogeneic hematopoietic cells. CDR1 SEHNR and CDR2 FQNEAQ are derived from the germline V gene (reference sequence). V is clipped by 5 bases and J by 4 bases, and the sequence between their germline boundaries is 21 bases long. CDR3 length: 17 amino acids, cysteine to phenylalanine. Just the 51-base CDR3 DNA is kept, in frame starting at base 1. Receptor amplification or capture employed PCR. Sequencing instrument: Illumina HiSeq 2500. To normalize quantification of the TCRbeta repertoire, the TCR libraries were built with molecular barcoding that relied on unique molecular identifiers. The raw public reads went through TCRdb reprocessing: fastp at Q25, MiXCR clone calling, in-frame beta chains kept. Entries are consolidated by CDR3 protein sequence, retaining the most common genes and DNA. Present in this sample are about 870,000 distinct CDR3 sequences, 16% of which were seen just once. About 4.6% of the sample is taken by the ten largest.

Study-wide findings and limitations: In some patients, the high TCRbeta diversity seen at day 60 was put down to recipient T cells and intrathymic progenitors that had survived conditioning. The frequencies of hyperexpanded clones fell over the following months, and after one year, T-cell counts and TCRbeta diversity were mostly attributed to newly produced T cells. Apparently early alphabetaT-cell count recovery about two months after transplant reportedly relied on only several hundred rapidly expanded clones derived from non-depleted graft cells.

The TCR originated in a male patient between 5 and 17 years old who had a stem cell transplant for acute lymphoblastic leukemia, so the T cells may come from the graft donor. Here the sequenced sample was PBMCs, mostly from graft donor cells, taken 360 days after TCRalphabeta/CD19-depleted stem cell transplant. The receptor chain draws on TRBV7-9 and TRBJ1-5, with TRBD1 perhaps the D gene, on 5 matching bases. The CDR3 amino acid sequence is: CASSESLNRGGNQPQHF. The DNA sequence reads TGTGCCAGCAGCGAGTCTCTCAACCGGGGCGGAAATCAGCCCCAGCATTTT.